The 12 T cell receptor beta chains presented below share a single source sample, sequenced in a study of shared clonotypes between healthy human individuals. Assay: immunoSEQ multiplex PCR; the TCRdb copy retains only in-frame clones and omits some. The repertoire holds a few hundred thousand clones, with roughly 79% as singletons. Input material: PBMCs. These receptor sequences come from a woman in her thirties or forties in good health. Some clones in this sample may be carry-over from other donors' samples.

The genes are TRBV2 and TRBJ2-1; 7 nucleotides align to TRBD1. The CDR3 has 16 residues. Trimming took 7 bases from V and 2 from J; bases not matched to a gene: 11. Germline CDR1 and CDR2: SNHLY and FYNNEI. The CDR3 spells CASKRVVGTAYNEQFF. Here the CDR3 DNA reads TGTGCCAGCAAGAGGGTCGTAGGGACAGCCTACAATGAGCAGTTCTTC.

The J gene is TRBJ1-2, the V gene TRBV6-5; the D is unclear. From germline, CDR1 is MNHEY and CDR2 SVGAGI. The CDR3 runs to 13 residues. V shed 5 bases and J shed 8 bases, with 15 bases lying between them. The CDR3 DNA sequence: TGTGCCAGCAGTCAGGTCCGAGCCGGGGGCTACACCTTC. It codes for CASSQVRAGGYTF.

Worth noting for this clone: This probably arose from a read error, given a far larger clone one base away. Different DNA sequences within this sample yield the same CDR3. This rearrangement joins TRBV30 to TRBJ2-1; D tentatively reads TRBD1 or TRBD2 (5 bases each). The CDR3 totals 11 residues. From germline, CDR1 is GTSNPN and CDR2 SVGIG (reference sequence). The CDR3 nucleotides read TGTGCTGGGACCCTTTGGAATGAGCAGTTCTTC. Its translation is CAGTLWNEQFF.

This chain uses TRBV4-1 with TRBJ2-1, with 9 positions matching TRBD2. The CDR3 has 17 amino acids. V trimming: 4 bases; J trimming: 10 bases; junction bases outside the gene matches: 17. CDR1 and CDR2 (germline): MGHRA, YSYEKL. CDR3 sequence: CASSPLSMAGGPREQFF. DNA for the CDR3: TGCGCCAGCAGCCCACTCTCCATGGCGGGAGGGCCTAGGGAGCAGTTCTTC.

The genes are TRBV25-1 and TRBJ1-2; D is unresolved. This CDR3 is built from 12 residues. The germline gives CDR1 MGHDK, CDR2 SYGVNS. V was shortened by 6 bases and J by 4 bases, with 9 bases between the two germline ends. The CDR3 DNA follows: TGTGCCAGCAGCGAGGGCGGCTATGGCTACACCTTC. Encoded protein: CASSEGGYGYTF.

This chain uses TRBV5-5 with TRBJ2-7; D is undetermined. V was shortened by 4 bases and J by 5 bases, with 16 bases between the two germline ends. The CDR3 is 14 amino acids. Germline-derived CDR1 and CDR2 are SGHKS and YYEKEE (reference sequence). In nucleotides, the CDR3 is TGTGCCAGCAGCGACCGCTCAGCTGAGGACGAGCAGTACTTC. Translated, it gives CASSDRSAEDEQYF.

The genes are TRBV5-1 and TRBJ2-7; 10 nucleotides line up with TRBD1. CDR1 is SGHRS and CDR2 is YFSETQ in the germline V gene. The V gene end was trimmed by 2 bases and the J gene end by 4 bases; junction bases not matched to a gene: 6. The CDR3 sequence is 15 residues long. The CDR3 region is CASSFGTGAGYEQYF. As DNA, the CDR3 is TGCGCCAGCAGCTTCGGGACAGGGGCAGGTTACGAGCAGTACTTC.

The chain combines TRBV7-6 with TRBJ2-3; 7 bases match TRBD2. Germline CDR1 and CDR2: SGHVS and FNYEAQ. Trimming removed 4 bases from V and 2 bases from J; junction bases left unmatched: 18. The CDR3 extends over 19 amino acids. CDR3 DNA: TGTGCCAGCAGCTCCCATGCCCAACTAGCGAGACACTACACAGATACGCAGTATTTT. Translation: CASSSHAQLARHYTDTQYF.

The rearrangement links TRBV7-9 to TRBJ1-1; TRBD1 might be the D (6 bases). This CDR3 spans 15 amino acids. V lost 0 bases and J lost 5, with 13 bases in between. Germline-derived CDR1 and CDR2 are SEHNR and FQNEAQ (reference sequence). The CDR3 bases are TGTGCCAGCAGCTTAGCGCGTTTAGGGGGAACTGAAGCTTTCTTT. This gives the protein CASSLARLGGTEAFF. Full variable domain (outside the CDR3, taken from reference TRBV7-9 and TRBJ1-1): DTGVSQNPRHKITKRGQNVTFRCDPISEHNRLYWYRQTLGQGPEFLTYFQNEAQLEKSRLLSDRFSAERPKGSFSTLEIQRTEQGDSAMYLCASSLARLGGTEAFFGQGTRLTVV.

In its sample, this clone was seen many times. J is TRBJ2-7 and V is TRBV5-6; D might be TRBD2 (5 bases). Germline CDR1 is SGHDT and CDR2 is YYEEEE. The CDR3 spans 14 residues. The V end lost 4 bases, the J end lost 6 bases, and 17 bases lay between the germline ends. Here the CDR3 reads CASSPGEFASEQYF. CDR3 DNA sequence: TGTGCCAGCAGCCCCGGGGAGTTTGCCTCCGAGCAGTACTTC.

V gene TRBV6-7 combines with J gene TRBJ1-4; D not certain. TRBV6-7 is flagged as an ORF with uncertain function. V was trimmed by 7 bases and J by 7 bases, leaving 16 bases between them. This CDR3 contains 14 residues. CDR3 nucleotide sequence: TGTGCCAGCACCCCACGGTATGTACGTGAAAAACTGTTTTTT. Translated: CASTPRYVREKLFF.

Note on this clone: Within the sample, other DNA sequences also encode this same CDR3. V is TRBV27 and J is TRBJ2-7, with D perhaps TRBD2 (6 bases). This CDR3 comprises 13 residues. Germline CDR1 MNHEY, CDR2 SMNVEV (reference sequence). Deletions cut 6 bases from V and 3 bases from J, with 12 bases between. The CDR3 loop reads CASSLVGGYEQYF. Here the CDR3 DNA reads TGTGCCAGCAGCCTTGTGGGGGGCTACGAGCAGTACTTC.